One and the same sample provided the 14 T cell receptor beta chains below, sequenced in a study of Ad26.COV2.S vaccination and SARS-CoV-2 variants. Sequencing was performed with immunoSEQ multiplex PCR; in TCRdb, only in-frame clones are kept and a portion is missing. The table shows fewer than 400,000 clones, with approximately 80% occurring only once. As to treatment: some 19 received Ad26.COV2.S at low or high dose, single or two shots; 5 received placebo; per-sample allocation not given. Sampling was done on day 63 after the first vaccine or placebo injection. The specimen comprised peripheral blood, sampled in a trial of Ad26.COV2.S vaccine versus placebo. These receptors were collected from a person aged 18-60 years who received the Ad26.COV2.S COVID-19 vaccine or a placebo.

V usage is TRBV14 and J usage is TRBJ1-4, with D hard to call. The CDR3 contains 15 residues. The germline V gene has CDR1 SGHDN and CDR2 FVKESK. The germline V and J ends were trimmed by 4 bases and 2 bases, with 11 bases remaining between them. CDR3 nucleotides: TGTGCCAGCAGCCTCACAATGGACACTAATGAAAAACTGTTTTTT. It encodes CASSLTMDTNEKLFF.

The chain combines TRBV7-2 with TRBJ2-3; 7 bases fit TRBD2. Germline CDR1 is SGHTA and CDR2 is FQGNSA. The CDR3 has 15 amino acids. V shed 3 bases and J 0 bases; nucleotides not matched to a gene: 3. Here the CDR3 DNA reads TGTGCCAGCAGCTTTGTGGGGGGGAGCACAGATACGCAGTATTTT. This gives the protein CASSFVGGSTDTQYF.

V is TRBV5-6 and J is TRBJ2-7; TRBD1 is a possible D gene (6 bases). V lost 3 bases and J lost 0, with 13 bases in between. The CDR3 has 15 residues. The germline gives CDR1 SGHDT, CDR2 YYEEEE. The CDR3: CASSSWTEHSYEQYF. The CDR3 nucleotides are TGTGCCAGCAGCTCTTGGACAGAACACTCCTACGAGCAGTACTTC.

The CDR3 bases are TGTGCCAGCAGACCAGGAGGATTTAACTCCTACGAGCAGTACTTC. It yields the protein CASRPGGFNSYEQYF. The chain is built from TRBV6-5 and TRBJ2-7, with TRBD2 as a possible D gene (5 bases). Trimming removed 6 bases from V and 0 bases from J, with 15 bases in between. The CDR3 consists of 15 residues. Germline V gene lookup returns CDR1 MNHEY and CDR2 SVGAGI.

The chain is built from TRBV6-5 and TRBJ2-1; TRBD2 agrees at 11 bases. The junction had 6 bases not matched to a gene; V was cut back by 5 bases and J by 9 bases. Per germline, CDR1 MNHEY and CDR2 SVGAGI. The CDR3 runs 14 residues. The CDR3 protein is CASSSRLAGLEQFF. CDR3 DNA sequence: TGTGCCAGCAGTAGCAGACTAGCGGGGCTTGAGCAGTTCTTC.

The chain is built from TRBV6-5 and TRBJ2-7; D gene unclear. The CDR3 length is 15 residues. Trimming removed 0 bases from V and 5 bases from J, with 14 bases in between. CDR1 is MNHEY, CDR2 SVGAGI, per germline. Written as DNA, the CDR3 is TGTGCCAGCAGTTACTCGATACAGCCCATCAACGAGCAGTACTTC. This codes for CASSYSIQPINEQYF.

The V call is TRBV7-9, the J call TRBJ2-2, with D uncertain. Germline V gives CDR1 SEHNR, CDR2 FQNEAQ (reference sequence). This CDR3 region has 16 residues. V was clipped by 4 bases and J by 4 bases, with 16 bases between them. CDR3 amino acids: CASSYYTGPITGELFF. The CDR3 DNA reads TGTGCCAGCAGCTATTATACCGGGCCCATCACCGGGGAGCTGTTTTTT.

V gene TRBV14 combines with J gene TRBJ2-5; possible D gene TRBD2, 6 bases. Trimming cost V 0 bases and J 3 bases, with 14 bases left between them. Germline loops: CDR1 SGHDN, CDR2 FVKESK. The CDR3 is 16 amino acids. In DNA, the CDR3 is TGTGCCAGCAGCCAAGATGGCGTTTGGAGGGAAGAGACCCAGTACTTC. Its translation is CASSQDGVWREETQYF. Full variable domain (rest looked up from reference TRBV14 and TRBJ2-5): EAGVTQFPSHSVIEKGQTVTLRCDPISGHDNLYWYRRVMGKEIKFLLHFVKESKQDESGMPNNRFLAERTGGTYSTLKVQPAELEDSGVYFCASSQDGVWREETQYFGPGTRLLVL.

In the case of this clone: This CDR3 is also generated by other DNA sequences in the sample. The chain uses TRBV28 and TRBJ2-7, with a possible D match to TRBD2 (5 bases). Germline V gives CDR1 MDHEN, CDR2 SYDVKM. V lost 2 bases to trimming and J lost 7 bases, with 9 bases between them. This CDR3 contains 12 residues. CDR3 nucleotide sequence: TGTGCCAGCAGTTTACGGGGAAGGGAGCAGTACTTC. It yields the protein CASSLRGREQYF.

The chain combines TRBV9 with TRBJ1-4, with unresolved D. V lost 4 bases to trimming and J lost 3 bases, with 13 bases between them. Germline lookup yields CDR1 SGDLS and CDR2 YYNGEE. The CDR3 length is 15 residues. The CDR3 bases are TGTGCCAGCAGCCCCGACGGACGAGCTAATGAAAAACTGTTTTTT. Residues: CASSPDGRANEKLFF.

In the case of this clone: The sample contains more than one DNA sequence encoding this CDR3. This chain links TRBV5-1 with TRBJ1-1, with 7 bases fitting TRBD1. Germline V gives CDR1 SGHRS, CDR2 YFSETQ. The V segment lost 0 bases and the J segment 0 bases; nucleotides outside the gene matches: 2. CDR3 length: 15 residues. The CDR3 sequence is CASSLATGMNTEAFF. The CDR3 DNA reads as TGCGCCAGCAGCTTGGCGACAGGGATGAACACTGAAGCTTTCTTT.

The J gene is TRBJ1-1, the V gene TRBV12-5, with TRBD1 matching over 8 bases. After removal of 3 bases from V and 0 bases from J, the junction contained 6 bases not matched to a gene. This CDR3 is built from 16 residues. The germline V gene encodes CDR1 LGHNT and CDR2 FRNRAP. The CDR3 spells CASGLGQGAMNTEAFF. CDR3 DNA: TGTGCTAGTGGTTTAGGGCAGGGGGCTATGAACACTGAAGCTTTCTTT. The complete variable domain, with remaining parts taken from reference TRBV12-5 and TRBJ1-1, reads DARVTQTPRHKVTEMGQEVTMRCQPILGHNTVFWYRQTMMQGLELLAYFRNRAPLDDSGMPKDRFSAEMPDATLATLKIQPSEPRDSAVYFCASGLGQGAMNTEAFFGQGTRLTVV.

This clone has a handful of counts. The rearrangement uses TRBV5-4 and TRBJ1-6; 8 bases line up with TRBD1. The CDR3 contains 17 residues. Germline CDR1 is SGHNT and CDR2 is YYREEE (reference sequence). The V and J ends lost 3 bases and 6 bases, in that order; junction bases with no gene match: 11. The DNA of the CDR3 is TGTGCCAGCAGCTCCGCTGGACAGGGTAGCGCTAATTCACCCCTCCACTTT. It translates to CASSSAGQGSANSPLHF. Complete variable domain (other parts from reference TRBV5-4 and TRBJ1-6): ETGVTQSPTHLIKTRGQQVTLRCSSQSGHNTVSWYQQALGQGPQFIFQYYREEENGRGNFPPRFSGLQFPNYSSELNVNALELDDSALYLCASSSAGQGSANSPLHFGNGTRLTVT.

This clone was detected only once. The chain combines TRBV11-3 with TRBJ2-3; 8 positions match TRBD1. The CDR3 spans 14 residues. The germline V gene has CDR1 SGHNT and CDR2 YENEEA. V shed 5 bases, J shed 2 bases, and the junction held 3 bases outside the gene matches. CDR3 sequence: CASSQTGDTDTQYF. In nucleotides, the CDR3 is TGTGCCAGCAGCCAGACAGGGGACACAGATACGCAGTATTTT.